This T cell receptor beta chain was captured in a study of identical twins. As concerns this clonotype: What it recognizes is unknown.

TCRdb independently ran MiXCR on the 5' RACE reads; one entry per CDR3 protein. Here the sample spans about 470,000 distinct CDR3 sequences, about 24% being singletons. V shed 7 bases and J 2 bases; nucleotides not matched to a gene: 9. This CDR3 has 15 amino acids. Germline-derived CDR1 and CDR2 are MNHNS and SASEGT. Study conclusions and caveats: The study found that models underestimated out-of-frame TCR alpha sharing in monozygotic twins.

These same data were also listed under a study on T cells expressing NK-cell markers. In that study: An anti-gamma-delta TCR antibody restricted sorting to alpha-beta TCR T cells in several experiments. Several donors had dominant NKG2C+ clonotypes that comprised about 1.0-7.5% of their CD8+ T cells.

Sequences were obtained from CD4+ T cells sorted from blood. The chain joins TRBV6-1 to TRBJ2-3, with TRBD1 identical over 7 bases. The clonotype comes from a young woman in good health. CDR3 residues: CASTKDRWDTDTQYF. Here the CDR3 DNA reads TGTGCCAGCACCAAGGACAGGTGGGACACAGATACGCAGTATTTT.